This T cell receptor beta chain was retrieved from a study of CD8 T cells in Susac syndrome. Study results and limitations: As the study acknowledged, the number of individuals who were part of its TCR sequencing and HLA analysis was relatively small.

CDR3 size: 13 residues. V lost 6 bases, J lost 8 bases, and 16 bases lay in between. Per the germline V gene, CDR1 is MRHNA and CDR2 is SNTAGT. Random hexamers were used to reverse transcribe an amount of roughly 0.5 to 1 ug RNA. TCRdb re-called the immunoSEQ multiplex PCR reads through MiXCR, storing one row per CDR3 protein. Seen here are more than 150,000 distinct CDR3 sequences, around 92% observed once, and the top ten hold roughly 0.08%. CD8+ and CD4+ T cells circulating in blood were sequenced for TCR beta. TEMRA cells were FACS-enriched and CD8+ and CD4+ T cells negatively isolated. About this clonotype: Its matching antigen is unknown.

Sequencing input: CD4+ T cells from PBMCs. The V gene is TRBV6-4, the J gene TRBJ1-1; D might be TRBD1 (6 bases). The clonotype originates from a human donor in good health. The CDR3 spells CASRSRQASEAFF. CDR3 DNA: TGTGCCAGCAGATCACGACAGGCCTCGGAAGCTTTCTTT.